This paragraph reports one T cell receptor (beta chain). What it recognizes is unknown. The CDR3 is 16 residues long. V dropped 3 bases and J dropped 4; count of bases not matched to a gene: 12. Germline CDR1 SGDLS, CDR2 YYNGEE. Assay used: immunoSEQ multiplex PCR; TCRdb lists only in-frame clones, some missing. The sample has about 2.2 million clones; just over 90% are singletons. This specimen comes from a study of shared clonotypes between healthy human individuals. As for the study in general: The cohort had two women and a few men, ages 18 to 49. General study points: Non-shared clonotypes had lower generation probabilities than those shared by all four donors. Memory subsets had estimated richness that was generally smaller than that of naive subsets.

CD45RO-negative, CCR7-positively selected cells formed the naive CD8 fraction, excluding terminally differentiated effector memory CD45RA+ cells. Material for sequencing was naive CD8+ T cells from PBMCs. V gene TRBV9 combines with J gene TRBJ2-7; 8 bases are shared with TRBD2. This sequence was found in a man aged 18 to 30 in good health. Some clones in this sample may be carry-over from other donors' samples. Written as DNA, the CDR3 is TGTGCCAGCAGCGGAGGACTAGCCGGAGTGGAGTACGAGCAGTACTTC. It translates to CASSGGLAGVEYEQYF.